Below, 32 T cell receptor beta chains from the same sample are listed, as sequenced in a study of CD8 T cells in ankylosing spondylitis. One entry per CDR3 protein results from TCRdb running MiXCR on the 5' RACE reads. The sample includes about 160,000 distinct CDR3 sequences, about 18% of them seen just once. The sequenced sample consisted of blood, either unsorted or a sorted T cell fraction (not recorded which). Receptors originate from a male donor with ankylosing spondylitis or in good health (not recorded which).

This clonotype was recorded at least ten times. CDR3 coding DNA: TGTGCCAGCAGCTTGGGGCAGGTGGAACCCCAGCATTTT. This gives the protein CASSLGQVEPQHF. V and J are TRBV5-8 and TRBJ1-5; D remains ambiguous. CDR1 is SGHTS and CDR2 is YDEGEE in the germline V gene. Trimming removed 0 bases from V and 10 bases from J, with 11 bases in between. This CDR3 has 13 amino acids.

This clonotype occurred many times. The chain employs TRBV5-1 and TRBJ1-1; 11 nucleotides line up with TRBD1. The germline gives CDR1 SGHRS, CDR2 YFSETQ. Trimming at V came to 2 bases and at J to 1 base, leaving 10 bases not matched to a gene. This CDR3 contains 18 residues. The CDR3 DNA reads TGCGCCAGCAGCTTTTCGGGCGGTGGACAGGGGGCGAACACTGAAGCTTTCTTT. It specifies CASSFSGGGQGANTEAFF.

This clonotype came up many times. This sequence joins TRBV28 and TRBJ1-3, with a tentative D call TRBD1 (6 bases). V lost 1 base and J 0 bases, leaving 16 bases between the germline ends. Germline V gene data show CDR1 as MDHEN and CDR2 as SYDVKM. The CDR3 covers 18 residues. CDR3 sequence reads: CASSLSGEFTYSGNTIYF. Here the CDR3 DNA reads TGTGCCAGCAGTTTATCAGGGGAATTCACCTACTCTGGAAACACCATATATTTT.

This rearrangement joins TRBV29-1 to TRBJ2-5; TRBD1 is a possible D gene (6 bases). The CDR3 spans 14 residues. Trimming took off 3 bases at V and 3 bases at J, with 14 bases between the two ends. Per germline, CDR1 SQVTM and CDR2 ANQGSEA. The CDR3 nucleotides read TGCAGCGTTGATCGCAGGGGAGAGAAAGAGACCCAGTACTTC. The encoded protein is CSVDRRGEKETQYF.

This clonotype was counted at least ten times. The chain couples TRBV19 to TRBJ2-4; D unclear. Trimming took off 7 bases at V and 15 bases at J, with 10 bases between the two ends. Germline V gives CDR1 LNHDA, CDR2 SQIVND (reference sequence). This CDR3 spans 9 amino acids. CDR3 loop: CASIRCPYF. The CDR3 nucleotides read TGTGCCAGTATAAGGTGCCCGTACTTC.

There are many counts of this clonotype. This chain uses TRBV20-1 with TRBJ1-2; tentatively, D is TRBD1 (6 bases). This CDR3 is 12 amino acids long. Looked up from germline, CDR1 is DFQATT and CDR2 is SNEGSKA (reference sequence). V was trimmed by 3 bases and J by 6 bases, leaving 11 bases between them. CDR3 nucleotide sequence: TGCAGTGCTAGTAAGGGGGGCGATGGCTACACCTTC. Translating it yields CSASKGGDGYTF.

In its sample, this clonotype was seen many times. The rearrangement uses TRBV20-1 and TRBJ2-3; D may be TRBD1 or TRBD2 (5 bases each). CDR1 DFQATT and CDR2 SNEGSKA come from the germline V gene (reference sequence). The CDR3 extends over 14 amino acids. This CDR3 is CRGSGTEGTDTQYF. The CDR3 DNA follows: TGCAGAGGGAGTGGGACCGAGGGGACAGATACGCAGTATTTT.

This chain joins TRBV24-1 and TRBJ1-5, with no clear D. Trimming took 5 bases from V and 6 from J, leaving 13 bases between them. Germline CDR1 KGHDR, CDR2 SFDVKD. This CDR3 region has 14 residues. In nucleotides, the CDR3 is TGTGCCACCAGTGGGCGGGGAAACAGTCAGCCCCAGCATTTT. It is translated as CATSGRGNSQPQHF.

This clonotype has at least ten counts. The chain links TRBV20-1 to TRBJ2-5; 9 positions match TRBD2. Germline loops: CDR1 DFQATT, CDR2 SNEGSKA (reference sequence). The CDR3 sequence is 14 residues long. With V trimmed by 3 bases and J by 3 bases, 5 bases remained unmatched. In nucleotides, the CDR3 is TGCAGTGCTAGCCCCAGACTAGCGGAAGAGACCCAGTACTTC. It is translated as CSASPRLAEETQYF.

There are many counts of this clonotype. One end of the junction does not line up with germline, which may come from a read error. This chain uses TRBV5-1 with TRBJ2-2; D is possibly TRBD2 (6 bases). Germline lookup yields CDR1 SGHRS and CDR2 YFSETQ. The CDR3 length is 15 residues. This chain's CDR3 is CASSFGGGNAGELFF. CDR3 DNA: TGCGCCAGCAGCTTTGGCGGAGGGAACGCCGGGGAGCTGTTTTTT.

This clonotype came up a few times. V usage is TRBV4-1 and J usage is TRBJ2-2; D is undetermined. The CDR3 is made up of 14 amino acids. Germline V CDR1 and CDR2: MGHRA, YSYEKL. Trimming removed 9 bases at V and 5 bases at J, with 16 bases between. CDR3 sequence: CASGTNPVTGELFF. In nucleotides, the CDR3 is TGCGCCAGTGGAACAAACCCAGTGACCGGGGAGCTGTTTTTT.

This clonotype was seen a few times. In nucleotides, the CDR3 is TGTGCCAGCAGCTTAAATAGGTTAGATACGCAGTATTTT. This encodes CASSLNRLDTQYF. V is TRBV7-8 and J is TRBJ2-3, with D unresolved. Germline V gene sequence: CDR1 SGHVS, CDR2 FQNEAQ. This CDR3 has 13 residues. Between the trimmed V and J ends, which lost 2 bases and 5 bases, there was a span of 8 bases.

This clonotype was counted at least ten times. The J gene is TRBJ2-5, the V gene TRBV7-2; 13 bases fit TRBD2. The germline CDR1 and CDR2 sequences are SGHTA and FQGNSA. The CDR3 has 16 residues. V lost 1 base, J lost 5 bases, and 4 bases stayed unmatched. In DNA form, the CDR3 reads TGTGCCAGCAGCTTAGGCGGACTAGCGGGAGTGGAGACCCAGTACTTC. As protein: CASSLGGLAGVETQYF.

This clonotype came up a few times. The rearrangement links TRBV5-1 to TRBJ1-6; 11 nucleotides line up with TRBD1. The junction had 8 bases not matched to a gene; V was cut back by 0 bases and J by 0 bases. CDR3 length: 20 amino acids. Germline V gives CDR1 SGHRS, CDR2 YFSETQ. The CDR3 DNA reads as TGCGCCAGCAGCTTGGGGACAGGGGGCGCCGAGGGCTCCTATAATTCACCCCTCCACTTT. Its translation: CASSLGTGGAEGSYNSPLHF.

This clonotype was seen repeatedly, ten times or more. The rearrangement joins TRBV7-8 to TRBJ2-7; D unresolved. Looked up from germline, CDR1 is SGHVS and CDR2 is FQNEAQ. The V end lost 4 bases, the J end lost 0 bases, and 4 bases lay between the germline ends. The CDR3 runs to 12 residues. The CDR3 loop reads CASSSSSYEQYF. CDR3 bases: TGTGCCAGCAGCTCGAGCTCCTACGAGCAGTACTTC.

The rearrangement joins TRBV4-1 to TRBJ2-7; D remains ambiguous. Per germline, CDR1 MGHRA and CDR2 YSYEKL. The CDR3 totals 13 residues. The V and J ends lost 0 bases and 3 bases respectively, with 6 bases between them. The CDR3 DNA reads as TGCGCCAGCAGCCAAGAAGTTCTCTACGAGCAGTACTTC. It codes for CASSQEVLYEQYF.

This clonotype was observed many times. The gene calls are TRBV9 and TRBJ2-2; maybe TRBD2 (6 bases). This CDR3 region has 17 residues. The germline gives CDR1 SGDLS, CDR2 YYNGEE. V lost 0 bases and J lost 2, with 14 bases in between. The CDR3 nucleotides read TGTGCCAGCAGCGTAGAGGCGGTAGCGGTTAACACCGGGGAGCTGTTTTTT. Its translation: CASSVEAVAVNTGELFF.

The chain joins TRBV6-5 to TRBJ1-1, with a tentative D call TRBD1 (5 bases). This CDR3 is built from 14 residues. CDR1 is MNHEY, CDR2 SVGAGI, per germline. Trimming left V 2 bases short and J 1 base short, with 8 bases between. The CDR3 bases are TGTGCCAGCAGTTACGTCCAGGGGAACACTGAAGCTTTCTTT. Its protein product is CASSYVQGNTEAFF.

The chain employs TRBV5-6 and TRBJ2-1; 8 nucleotides match TRBD1. This CDR3 contains 15 residues. The V gene's germline CDR1 is SGHDT and CDR2 YYEEEE. The trim removed 4 bases at V and 5 bases at J, leaving 8 bases unmatched. CDR3: CASSPGTGTHNEQFF. The CDR3 nucleotides are TGTGCCAGCAGCCCCGGGACAGGTACCCACAATGAGCAGTTCTTC.

This clonotype was counted many times. This chain joins TRBV10-3 and TRBJ1-1; 7 bases fit TRBD1. CDR3 length equals 11 residues. J gave up 10 bases and V 6 bases, and 5 bases lay outside the gene matches. Germline-derived CDR1 and CDR2 are ENHRY and SYGVKD. CDR3: CAISGTEGAFF. The CDR3 DNA reads as TGTGCCATCAGCGGGACAGAAGGAGCTTTCTTT.

Ten or more counts support this clonotype. A junction boundary mismatches the germline segment, possibly from a read error. The CDR3 sequence: CASRLDGQPQHF. CDR3 sequence (DNA): TGTGCCAGCAGGTTAGATGGTCAGCCCCAGCATTTT. The V and J genes are TRBV7-2 and TRBJ1-5; D remains ambiguous. The germline gives CDR1 SGHTA, CDR2 FQGNSA. The CDR3 has 12 residues.

This clonotype has only a few counts. The chain carries TRBV18 and TRBJ2-3; D might be TRBD2 (6 bases). The CDR3 runs to 16 residues. Germline V gene lookup returns CDR1 KGHSH and CDR2 LQKENI. V gave up 4 bases and J gave up 0 bases, with 14 bases separating them. The chain's CDR3 is CASSRTLAESTDTQYF. CDR3 nucleotides: TGTGCCAGCTCACGGACGTTAGCGGAGAGCACAGATACGCAGTATTTT.

This clonotype was found many times. This rearrangement joins TRBV5-1 to TRBJ1-1; D gene uncertain. The CDR3 has 14 amino acids. CDR1 and CDR2 (germline): SGHRS, YFSETQ. Trimming cost V 4 bases and J 6 bases, with 16 bases left between them. CDR3 DNA sequence: TGCGCCAGCAGCGTAGGTCCGGGAGGGTCTGAAGCTTTCTTT. Amino acid sequence: CASSVGPGGSEAFF.

This clonotype showed up just a few times. The chain joins TRBV12-3 or TRBV12-4 to TRBJ1-4, with a possible D match to TRBD1 (5 bases). This CDR3 has 15 residues. The germline V and J ends were trimmed by 3 bases and 4 bases, with 12 bases remaining between them. The DNA for the CDR3 is TGTGCCAGCAGTTTTACAGGCATGCATAATGAAAAACTGTTTTTT. This codes for CASSFTGMHNEKLFF.

This clonotype was found many times. CDR3 sequence reads: CASSRDSVNTEAFF. Here the CDR3 DNA reads TGTGCCAGCAGCCGGGACAGCGTGAACACTGAAGCTTTCTTT. The rearrangement joins TRBV28 to TRBJ1-1; 7 nucleotides match TRBD1. The CDR3 runs to 14 residues. The germline V gene encodes CDR1 MDHEN and CDR2 SYDVKM. With V trimmed by 6 bases and J by 0 bases, 4 bases remained unmatched.

The chain employs TRBV10-3 and TRBJ2-7; unclear D gene. The germline V and J ends were trimmed by 0 bases and 0 bases, with 6 bases remaining between them. CDR1 ENHRY and CDR2 SYGVKD come from the germline V gene. This CDR3 region has 14 residues. Here the CDR3 DNA reads TGTGCCATCAGTGAGTCTTGGAACTCCTACGAGCAGTACTTC. Translating it yields CAISESWNSYEQYF.

This clonotype was counted only a few times. The rearrangement joins TRBV20-1 to TRBJ2-6; D is perhaps TRBD2 (6 bases). With 5 bases removed from V and 0 bases from J, the gap between germline ends came to 11 bases. The length of the CDR3 is 15 residues. Per the germline V gene, CDR1 is DFQATT and CDR2 is SNEGSKA (reference sequence). CDR3 protein: CSASGLNSGANVLTF. For the CDR3, the DNA is TGCAGTGCTTCGGGACTCAACTCTGGGGCCAACGTCCTGACTTTC.

This clonotype was counted only a few times. The chain couples TRBV20-1 to TRBJ1-1; 7 bases fit TRBD1. The CDR3 spans 13 residues. J lost 4 bases, V lost 5 bases, and 7 bases had no gene match. The V gene's germline CDR1 is DFQATT and CDR2 SNEGSKA (reference sequence). CDR3 loop: CSARQGDGTEAFF. The CDR3 DNA is TGCAGTGCTCGCCAGGGGGACGGCACTGAAGCTTTCTTT.

V gene TRBV19 combines with J gene TRBJ1-6; D is unresolved. The CDR3 loop spans 17 amino acids. Germline V gene sequence: CDR1 LNHDA, CDR2 SQIVND (reference sequence). The V end lost 3 bases, the J end lost 7 bases, and 19 bases lay between the germline ends. CDR3 sequence reads: CASSIFGGVWNNSPLHF. CDR3 in DNA: TGTGCCAGTAGTATTTTTGGCGGAGTGTGGAACAATTCACCCCTCCACTTT.

This chain's CDR3 is CASSYSGSGTGELFF. The CDR3 DNA reads TGCGCCAGCAGCTATAGCGGGAGCGGAACCGGGGAGCTGTTTTTT. The chain couples TRBV5-1 to TRBJ2-2, with 9 positions matching TRBD2. Germline loops: CDR1 SGHRS, CDR2 YFSETQ. V shed 3 bases, J shed 5 bases, and the junction held 5 bases outside the gene matches. The CDR3 loop spans 15 amino acids.

The table lists this clonotype with many counts. The chain carries TRBV28 and TRBJ2-7; 10 bases align to TRBD2. The CDR3 extends over 13 amino acids. J was trimmed by 3 bases and V by 10 bases; bases with no gene match: 6. The germline gives CDR1 MDHEN, CDR2 SYDVKM. In DNA form, the CDR3 reads TGTGCCACCGGACTAGCGGACCACTACGAGCAGTACTTC. Its translation is CATGLADHYEQYF.

The chain couples TRBV29-1 to TRBJ1-2, with D maybe TRBD1 (5 bases). The CDR3 loop spans 15 amino acids. CDR1 is SQVTM, CDR2 ANQGSEA, per germline. Trimming cost V 4 bases and J 4 bases, with 19 bases left between them. The CDR3 loop reads CSVGSGQGLSYGYTF. CDR3 DNA: TGCAGCGTTGGTTCCGGACAAGGGTTAAGCTATGGCTACACCTTC. The whole variable domain, remainder taken from reference TRBV29-1 and TRBJ1-2, is SAVISQKPSRDICQRGTSLTIQCQVDSQVTMMFWYRQQPGQSLTLIATANQGSEATYESGFVIDKFPISRPNLTFSTLTVSNMSPEDSSIYLCSVGSGQGLSYGYTFGSGTRLTVV.